The sequence of this T cell receptor (beta chain) was determined in a study of T-cell memory formation after mild COVID-19. In germline, CDR1 is SGDLS, CDR2 YYNGEE. The CDR3 covers 13 residues. Trimming left V 2 bases short and J 8 bases short, with 10 bases between. 5'RACE with constant-segment primers built TCRalpha and TCRbeta cDNA libraries with UMIs. MiXCR was run by TCRdb on the 5' RACE reads, yielding one entry per CDR3 protein. The sample lists a few hundred thousand distinct CDR3 sequences, nearly 25% occurring once. Sequenced sample: PBMCs or a T cell subset sorted from them (not recorded which). J is TRBJ2-2 and V is TRBV9, with D unclear. This clonotype was obtained from an adult woman who had mild COVID-19 (a few samples of this study predate the infection). Cell type and time point are not known. DNA for the CDR3: TGTGCCAGCAGCGTCTCAGGTCCAGGGGAGCTGTTTTTT. It translates to CASSVSGPGELFF.